This passage covers 14 T cell receptor beta chains from one sample sequenced in a study of cytomegalovirus exposure and HLA in healthy donors. In the PCR, 60 Vbeta and 13 Jbeta primers were used. Produced via immunoSEQ multiplex PCR; TCRdb's table is partial and in-frame only. The sample includes approximately 150,000 clones, 65% to 80% seen only once; the top ten take 13%. The sequencing input was PBMCs. These receptors were collected from a man aged 35-49 years in good health and CMV-seropositive.

This clone was seen a single time. A read error may produce the germline difference seen at one junction end. V and J are TRBV4-1 and TRBJ2-1; TRBD2 matches 9 bases. Germline assignment: CDR1 MGHRA and CDR2 YSYEKL. The CDR3 spans 16 residues. CDR3 DNA: TGCGCCAGCAGACAAGAAGTACTAGCGGGCTTGGATGAGCAGTTCTTC. Protein product: CASRQEVLAGLDEQFF.

V is TRBV10-3 and J is TRBJ1-3; D unclear. CDR3 length: 13 amino acids. Germline V lookup: CDR1 ENHRY, CDR2 SYGVKD. Deletions cut 3 bases from V and 4 bases from J, with 7 bases between. The CDR3, as DNA: TGTGCCATCAGTGATTCCCTCGGAAACACCATATATTTT. This translates into CAISDSLGNTIYF.

The chain joins TRBV28 to TRBJ2-1; no clear D. CDR1 MDHEN and CDR2 SYDVKM come from the germline V gene. The V end lost 3 bases, the J end lost 0 bases, and 9 bases lay between the germline ends. The CDR3 is made up of 15 amino acids. CDR3 nucleotides: TGTGCCAGCAGTTTGGGCCTCCACTCCTACAATGAGCAGTTCTTC. Translation: CASSLGLHSYNEQFF.

Notes on this clone: Other DNA sequences in the same sample also yield this CDR3. The rearrangement links TRBV5-1 to TRBJ2-1; the D is unclear. The CDR3 runs 15 residues. Germline V gene sequence: CDR1 SGHRS, CDR2 YFSETQ. The V end lost 0 bases, the J end lost 0 bases, and 7 bases lay between the germline ends. CDR3 sequence (DNA): TGCGCCAGCAGCTTGGAGGCAGGCTCCTACAATGAGCAGTTCTTC. Translation gives CASSLEAGSYNEQFF.

The table lists this clone with a count of one. The V gene is TRBV27, the J gene TRBJ2-3, with D possibly matching TRBD2 (5 bases). The V and J ends lost 0 bases and 4 bases respectively, with 8 bases between them. The CDR3 totals 14 residues. Germline CDR1 and CDR2: MNHEY and SMNVEV (reference sequence). The DNA of the CDR3 is TGTGCCAGCAGTTTATCGGGAGAGGCAGATACGCAGTATTTT. It codes for CASSLSGEADTQYF.

For the CDR3, the DNA is TGCGCCAGCAGGGACTACCCCTCGGGCTCCTACGAGCAGTACTTC. This gives the protein CASRDYPSGSYEQYF. The chain links TRBV5-1 to TRBJ2-7; D perhaps matches TRBD2 (6 bases). Trimming pared 5 bases from V and 0 bases from J, leaving 15 bases between. Germline CDR1 SGHRS, CDR2 YFSETQ. This CDR3 is built from 15 residues.

Here the CDR3 DNA reads TGCGCCAGCAGCTTGGCGGAGAGGAGAAATGAGCAGTTCTTC. Translating it yields CASSLAERRNEQFF. This chain links TRBV5-1 with TRBJ2-1, with D unclear. V lost 0 bases to trimming and J lost 7 bases, with 11 bases between them. The CDR3 loop spans 14 amino acids. The germline gives CDR1 SGHRS, CDR2 YFSETQ.

This clone was counted a single time. The V gene is TRBV7-2, the J gene TRBJ2-4; 9 nucleotides agree with TRBD2. There are 18 residues in the CDR3. The V segment lost 1 base and the J segment 1 base; nucleotides outside the gene matches: 8. CDR1 is SGHTA and CDR2 is FQGNSA in the germline V gene. Here the CDR3 reads CASSLGTSEEEAKNIQYF. DNA for the CDR3: TGTGCCAGCAGCTTAGGGACTAGCGAAGAGGAGGCCAAAAACATTCAGTACTTC.

This rearrangement joins TRBV7-2 to TRBJ2-7, with 12 nucleotides matching TRBD2. The CDR3 is 16 amino acids. The V gene end was trimmed by 1 base and the J gene end by 3 bases; junction bases not matched to a gene: 4. Germline loops: CDR1 SGHTA, CDR2 FQGNSA. The CDR3 region has the DNA TGTGCCAGCAGCTTAGATAGACTAGCGGGAGTCTACGAGCAGTACTTC. Translating it yields CASSLDRLAGVYEQYF.

The chain is built from TRBV7-9 and TRBJ1-6; D gene ambiguous. The CDR3 has 13 residues. Trimming stripped 3 bases from V and 13 bases from J, with 13 bases between. Germline-derived CDR1 and CDR2 are SEHNR and FQNEAQ (reference sequence). The CDR3 is CASSFGHNTPLHF. For the CDR3, the DNA is TGTGCCAGCAGCTTTGGCCATAATACCCCCCTCCACTTT. The full variable domain, rest sourced from reference TRBV7-9 and TRBJ1-6, is DTGVSQNPRHKITKRGQNVTFRCDPISEHNRLYWYRQTLGQGPEFLTYFQNEAQLEKSRLLSDRFSAERPKGSFSTLEIQRTEQGDSAMYLCASSFGHNTPLHFGNGTRLTVT.

As for this clone: One end of the junction fails to match germline, which may point to a read error. J is TRBJ1-5 and V is TRBV14, with D unresolved. Per the germline V gene, CDR1 is SGHDN and CDR2 is FVKESK. The CDR3 sequence is 17 residues long. The DNA for the CDR3 is TGTGCCAGCAGCCAGGATCGGGATGGTCTTCCCAATCAGCCCCGGCATTTT. It encodes CASSQDRDGLPNQPRHF.

The V and J genes are TRBV29-1 and TRBJ1-5; D might be TRBD1 (6 bases). The V gene lost 7 bases and the J gene lost 4 bases, with 17 bases spanning the gap. The germline V gene has CDR1 SQVTM and CDR2 ANQGSEA. This CDR3 has 14 residues. CDR3 coding DNA: TGCAGCGCTACGACAGGATCCCTAAATCAGCCCCAGCATTTT. It translates to CSATTGSLNQPQHF.

Remarks on this clone: The CDR3 does not close with the conserved phenylalanine or tryptophan, likely indicating a read error. The limits of the CDR3 on the DNA are not certain, so only TCRdb's listed CDR3 is given. This chain's CDR3 is CASSQEEDRWYKPI. The V gene is TRBV14, the J gene TRBJ1-2. A total of 14 residues make up the CDR3, ends included. Germline-derived CDR1 and CDR2 are SGHDN and FVKESK.

The rearrangement links TRBV2 to TRBJ2-7, with TRBD1 as a possible D gene (5 bases). CDR3 length: 13 amino acids. Germline V gene lookup returns CDR1 SNHLY and CDR2 FYNNEI. Deletions cut 4 bases from V and 2 bases from J, with 9 bases between. The chain's CDR3 is CASSGGETYEQYF. CDR3 bases: TGTGCCAGCAGTGGGGGCGAGACCTACGAGCAGTACTTC.